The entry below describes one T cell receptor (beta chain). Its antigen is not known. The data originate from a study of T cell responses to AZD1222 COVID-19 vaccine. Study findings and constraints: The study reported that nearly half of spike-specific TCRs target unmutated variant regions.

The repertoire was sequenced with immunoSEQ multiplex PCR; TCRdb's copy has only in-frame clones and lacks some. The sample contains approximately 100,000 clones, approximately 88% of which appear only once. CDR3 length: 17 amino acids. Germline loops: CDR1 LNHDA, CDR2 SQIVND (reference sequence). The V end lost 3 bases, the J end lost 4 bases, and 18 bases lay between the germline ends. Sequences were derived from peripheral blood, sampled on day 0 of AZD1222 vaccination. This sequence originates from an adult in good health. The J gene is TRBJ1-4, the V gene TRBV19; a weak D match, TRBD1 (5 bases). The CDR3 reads CASSITPRQFLNEKLFF. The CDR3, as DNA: TGTGCCAGTAGTATTACCCCCAGACAGTTTCTTAATGAAAAACTGTTTTTT.